This TCR beta chain was identified in a study of cytomegalovirus exposure and HLA in healthy donors. Background on the study: The same platform as the roughly 630 first-cohort repertoires was used for the 100 to 150 validation repertoires, a later analysis reported. Study conclusions and caveats: Researchers catalogued about 150 TCR beta chains as cytomegalovirus-associated. Most sequenced TCRs were rare (though some public TCRs occurred in many donors).

The CDR3 runs to 15 residues. Unmatched junction bases numbered 14, after V lost 7 bases and J lost 8 bases. Germline V gene sequence: CDR1 SNHLY, CDR2 FYNNEI. The donors were in the approximately 110-subject validation cohort; that cohort was separate from the roughly 680-subject first cohort. TCRdb's copy holds only in-frame clones and misses some; the assay was immunoSEQ multiplex PCR. The sample comprises roughly 260,000 clones, just under 90% of which are singletons, and less than 3% rests with the top ten. As concerns this clone: Its antigen is unidentified.

This clonotype originated in a man aged 18 to 30 in good health and CMV-seronegative. The sequenced material came from PBMCs. This chain links TRBV2 with TRBJ2-1; TRBD1 matches 7 bases. As DNA, the CDR3 is TGTGCCAGCAACAAAGGACAGGCCATGGTCCATGAGCAGTTCTTC. This translates into CASNKGQAMVHEQFF.